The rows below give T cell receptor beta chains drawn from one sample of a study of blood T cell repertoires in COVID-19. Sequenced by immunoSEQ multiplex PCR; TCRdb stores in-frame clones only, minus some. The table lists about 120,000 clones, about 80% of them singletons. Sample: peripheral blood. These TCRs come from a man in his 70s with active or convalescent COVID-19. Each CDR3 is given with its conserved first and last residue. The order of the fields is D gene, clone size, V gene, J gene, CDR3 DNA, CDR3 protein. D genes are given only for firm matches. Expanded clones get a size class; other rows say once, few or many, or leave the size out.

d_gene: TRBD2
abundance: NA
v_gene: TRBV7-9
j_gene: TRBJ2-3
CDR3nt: TGTGCCAGCAGCGGACTAGCGGGCATGGGGACAGATACGCAGTATTTT
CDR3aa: CASSGLAGMGTDTQYF

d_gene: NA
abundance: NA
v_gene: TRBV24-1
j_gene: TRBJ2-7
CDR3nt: TGTGCCACCAGTGGAAACCCGGGACTCAACTCCTACGAGCAGTACTTC
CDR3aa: CATSGNPGLNSYEQYF

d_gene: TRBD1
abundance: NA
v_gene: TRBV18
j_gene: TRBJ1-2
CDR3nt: TGTGCCAGCTCACCACGGAGACAGGGTGACTATGGCTACACCTTC
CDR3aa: CASSPRRQGDYGYTF

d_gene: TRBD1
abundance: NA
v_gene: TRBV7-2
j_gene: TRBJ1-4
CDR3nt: TGTGCCAGCAGCCCGGGACAGGGGACCTCGGGGGAAAAACTGTTTTTT
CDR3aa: CASSPGQGTSGEKLFF

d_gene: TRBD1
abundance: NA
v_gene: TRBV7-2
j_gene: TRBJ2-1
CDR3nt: TGTGCCAGCAGCCCACTGACAGGGGGCGTTTACAATGAGCAGTTCTTC
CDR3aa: CASSPLTGGVYNEQFF

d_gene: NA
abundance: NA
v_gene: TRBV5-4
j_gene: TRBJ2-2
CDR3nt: TGTGCCAGCAGCTCAACCGAGGTTACCGGGGAGCTGTTTTTT
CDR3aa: CASSSTEVTGELFF

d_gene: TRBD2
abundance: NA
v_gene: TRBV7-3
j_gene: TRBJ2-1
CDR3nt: TGTGCCAGCAGCGCACTAGCGGGGTCAAACAATGAGCAGTTCTTC
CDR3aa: CASSALAGSNNEQFF

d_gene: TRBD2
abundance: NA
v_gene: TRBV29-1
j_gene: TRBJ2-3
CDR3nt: TGCAGCGTTGAATCTCTAGCGGGCACAGATACGCAGTATTTT
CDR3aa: CSVESLAGTDTQYF

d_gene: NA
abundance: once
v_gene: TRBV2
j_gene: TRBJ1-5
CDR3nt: TGTGCCAGCAGTGTGAGGAGAGCTAATCAGCCCCAGCATTTT
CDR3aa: CASSVRRANQPQHF

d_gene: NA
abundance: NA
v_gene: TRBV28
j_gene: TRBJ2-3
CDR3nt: TGTGCCGTCCACGGACATATCACAGATACGCAGTATTTT
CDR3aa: CAVHGHITDTQYF

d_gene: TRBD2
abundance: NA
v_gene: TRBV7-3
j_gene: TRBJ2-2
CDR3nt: TGTGCCAGCAGCTTAGGGGGACTAGCGGGATCCAACACCGGGGAGCTGTTTTTT
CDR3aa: CASSLGGLAGSNTGELFF

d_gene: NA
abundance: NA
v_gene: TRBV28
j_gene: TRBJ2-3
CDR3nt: TGTGCCAGCAGACCTCCGGGACGGGAGAGGGAGCAGTATTTT
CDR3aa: CASRPPGREREQYF

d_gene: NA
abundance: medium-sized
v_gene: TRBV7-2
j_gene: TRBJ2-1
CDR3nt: TGTGCCAGCAGCCCCCCCAACAATGAGCAGTTCTTC
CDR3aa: CASSPPNNEQFF

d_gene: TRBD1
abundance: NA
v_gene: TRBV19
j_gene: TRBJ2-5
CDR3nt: TGTGCCAGTAGTAGAGCAGGGGGCCAAGAGACCCAGTACTTC
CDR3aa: CASSRAGGQETQYF

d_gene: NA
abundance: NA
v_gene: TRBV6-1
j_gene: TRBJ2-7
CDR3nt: TGTGCCAGCAGTGATGTTAGGGGAAAGTGGCCGTACTTC
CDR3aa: CASSDVRGKWPYF

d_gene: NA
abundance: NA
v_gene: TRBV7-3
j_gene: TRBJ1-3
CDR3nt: TGTGCCAGCAGCTTAAACCCCAGGTCCTCTGGAAACACCATATATTTT
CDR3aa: CASSLNPRSSGNTIYF

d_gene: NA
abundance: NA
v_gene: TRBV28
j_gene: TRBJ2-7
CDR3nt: TGTGCCAGCAGTTTGGCGGGGTTAAGCTCCTACGAGCAGTACTTC
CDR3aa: CASSLAGLSSYEQYF

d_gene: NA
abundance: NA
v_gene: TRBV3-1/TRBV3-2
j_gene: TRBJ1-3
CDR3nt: TGTGCCAGCAGCCAAGATCCCGACAGTACCTCTGGAAACACCATATATTTT
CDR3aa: CASSQDPDSTSGNTIYF

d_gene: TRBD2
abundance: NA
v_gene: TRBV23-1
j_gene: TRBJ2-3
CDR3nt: TGCGCCAGCAGTCAATCGAAGGGACTAGCGGGGGGATTTGTCTCAGATACGCAGTATTTT
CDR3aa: CASSQSKGLAGGFVSDTQYF

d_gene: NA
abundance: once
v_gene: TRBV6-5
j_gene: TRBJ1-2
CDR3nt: TGTGCCAGCAGCTACGGTGGACAACCCTATGGCTACACCTTC
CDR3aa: CASSYGGQPYGYTF

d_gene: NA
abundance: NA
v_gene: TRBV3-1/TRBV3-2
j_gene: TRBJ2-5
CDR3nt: TGTGCCAGCAGCCAAATGACAGGTAGCTCCGAGACCCAGTACTTC
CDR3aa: CASSQMTGSSETQYF

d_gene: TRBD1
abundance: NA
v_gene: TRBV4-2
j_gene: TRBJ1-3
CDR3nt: TGTGCCAGCAGCCCCCAGACAGGGGGGTTTGGAAACACCATATATTTT
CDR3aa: CASSPQTGGFGNTIYF

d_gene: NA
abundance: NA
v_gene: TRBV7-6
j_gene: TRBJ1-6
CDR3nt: TGTGCCAGCAGCTTAGCGGCCCTCAGTACTAAAAATTCACCCCTCCACTTT
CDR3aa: CASSLAALSTKNSPLHF

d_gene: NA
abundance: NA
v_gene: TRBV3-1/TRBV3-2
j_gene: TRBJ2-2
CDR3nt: TGTGCCAGCAGCAACACAGGGACCGGGGAGCTGTTTTTT
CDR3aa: CASSNTGTGELFF